These T cell receptor beta chains were read from a single sample in a study of blood T cell repertoires in COVID-19. TCRdb keeps only in-frame clones here, not all; method: immunoSEQ multiplex PCR. This table holds hundreds of thousands of clones, 90% found once. Sequenced input: PBMCs or T cells enriched from blood (not recorded which). These receptors were taken from a man aged 25 to 45 who had been exposed to COVID-19. Each CDR3 is given with its conserved first and last residue. D genes are given only for firm matches. Clone sizes are given selectively: once, few, many, or a class where the clone is expanded.

TRBD1	NA	TRBJ2-1	TRBV5-1	TGCGCCAGCAGCCAAGGACAGGGATACTACAATGAGCAGTTCTTC	CASSQGQGYYNEQFF
NA	once	TRBJ2-7	TRBV7-8	TGTGCCAGCAGGCCTTCCGGTTTGTACGAGCAGTACTTC	CASRPSGLYEQYF
TRBD1	NA	TRBJ2-5	TRBV9	TGTGCCAGCAGCGTAGGGGACAGCCAAGAGACCCAGTACTTC	CASSVGDSQETQYF
TRBD1	NA	TRBJ1-1	TRBV2	TGTGCCAGCAGCTCGGACAGGGGTTTGGGGGAAGCTTTCTTT	CASSSDRGLGEAFF
TRBD1	NA	TRBJ1-6	TRBV5-1	TGCGCCAGCAGCCAATATACCGGGACAGGGGTTACACCCCTCCACTTT	CASSQYTGTGVTPLHF
NA	NA	TRBJ1-6	TRBV11-1	TGTGCCAGCAGCTTGGGTGGAGGATATTCACCCCTCCACTTT	CASSLGGGYSPLHF
NA	NA	TRBJ1-1	TRBV2	TGTGCCAGCACAACCGAGAGTGTGAACACTGAAGCTTTCTTT	CASTTESVNTEAFF
NA	NA	TRBJ1-2	TRBV3-1/TRBV3-2	TGTGCCAGCAGCCAAGAATTTCGGGGAAACTATGGCTACACCTTC	CASSQEFRGNYGYTF
TRBD1	NA	TRBJ2-2	TRBV11-2	TGTGCCAGCAGCCCGGGACAGGCCCTTTTAACCGGGGAGCTGTTTTTT	CASSPGQALLTGELFF
NA	NA	TRBJ1-5	TRBV6-6	TGTGCCAGCAGCCAAAGGAGGGGCAATCAGCCCCAGCATTTT	CASSQRRGNQPQHF
TRBD2	NA	TRBJ2-1	TRBV9	TGTGCCAGCAGCACTGAGCGGGGGAGCTCCTACAATGAGCAGTTCTTC	CASSTERGSSYNEQFF
TRBD1	NA	TRBJ1-1	TRBV9	TGTGCCAGCAGCGTAGAATTGGTGGGACAGGAAGCTTTCTTT	CASSVELVGQEAFF
NA	few	TRBJ1-1	TRBV2	TGTGCCAGCAGTGAAGCCCCCGGGAACACTGAAGCTTTCTTT	CASSEAPGNTEAFF
TRBD2	NA	TRBJ2-1	TRBV5-1	TGCGCCAGCAGCCCCGGGACTAGCGGGTACAATGAGCAGTTCTTC	CASSPGTSGYNEQFF
TRBD2	NA	TRBJ2-1	TRBV7-2	TGTGCCAGCAGCTCGGGGACTAGCGCGAATGAGCAGTTCTTC	CASSSGTSANEQFF
TRBD1	NA	TRBJ1-6	TRBV19	TGTGCCAGTAGCACTCCCCGGGACAGCTATAATTCACCCCTCCACTTT	CASSTPRDSYNSPLHF
TRBD1	NA	TRBJ1-4	TRBV25-1	TGTGCCAGCAGTCTCCCACAGGGGGCTAGTGAAAAACTGTTTTTT	CASSLPQGASEKLFF
NA	NA	TRBJ1-6	TRBV7-8	TGTGCCAGCAGCCTCCAATTACGCAGCGCAGGGAATTCACCCCTCCACTTT	CASSLQLRSAGNSPLHF
NA	NA	TRBJ2-7	TRBV7-2	TGTGCCAGCAGCCCTCTCCTGGGCGGCGGGGAGCAGTACTTC	CASSPLLGGGEQYF
NA	NA	TRBJ2-7	TRBV19	TGTGCCAGTAGTTACGACCTAGGGGCCTACGAGCAGTACTTC	CASSYDLGAYEQYF
TRBD1	NA	TRBJ2-1	TRBV18	TGTGCCAGCTTCATCGGGACAGGGAATGAGCAGTTCTTC	CASFIGTGNEQFF
TRBD2	NA	TRBJ2-7	TRBV4-3	TGCGCCAGCAGCCAAGATTGGCTAGCGGGGGAGCAGTACTTC	CASSQDWLAGEQYF
TRBD1	NA	TRBJ1-1	TRBV24-1	TGTGCCACCAGCCGGGACAGGAAGGCGATGAACACTGAAGCTTTCTTT	CATSRDRKAMNTEAFF